One and the same sample provided the 32 T cell receptor beta chains below, sequenced in a study of cytomegalovirus exposure and HLA in healthy donors. With 60 Vbeta and 13 Jbeta primers, the PCR was carried out. The method was immunoSEQ multiplex PCR; TCRdb's version includes in-frame clones alone and lacks a portion of them. Of under 200,000 clones in the sample, approximately 86% are singletons; the top ten hold roughly 0.32%. Sequences were obtained from PBMCs. All receptors derive from a woman aged 25 to 45 in good health and CMV-seronegative.

V and J are TRBV2 and TRBJ2-3; 8 bases match TRBD2. CDR1 is SNHLY, CDR2 FYNNEI, per germline. The V segment lost 4 bases and the J segment 1 base; nucleotides outside the gene matches: 4. This CDR3 region has 15 residues. This chain's CDR3 is CASSGRGGGTDTQYF. The CDR3 bases are TGTGCCAGCAGTGGACGGGGGGGCGGCACAGATACGCAGTATTTT.

V gene TRBV5-4 combines with J gene TRBJ1-2; 8 bases are shared with TRBD1. This CDR3 is 15 amino acids long. Trimming removed 4 bases from V and 6 bases from J; junction bases left unmatched: 11. The germline V gene encodes CDR1 SGHNT and CDR2 YYREEE (reference sequence). The CDR3 is CASSPWDRIRHGYTF. CDR3 DNA: TGTGCCAGCAGCCCTTGGGACAGGATTAGGCATGGCTACACCTTC. The full variable domain, rest sourced from reference TRBV5-4 and TRBJ1-2, is ETGVTQSPTHLIKTRGQQVTLRCSSQSGHNTVSWYQQALGQGPQFIFQYYREEENGRGNFPPRFSGLQFPNYSSELNVNALELDDSALYLCASSPWDRIRHGYTFGSGTRLTVV.

A note on this clone: At one of its ends the junction is not consistent with the germline gene, which may arise from a read error. The chain links TRBV7-7 to TRBJ2-7; TRBD1 might be the D (6 bases). Germline-derived CDR1 and CDR2 are SSHAT and FNYEAQ (reference sequence). CDR3 size: 14 residues. CDR3 DNA sequence: TGTGCTAGCAGTCCCGGACAGAGGTCGGGCGAGCAGTACTTC. It encodes CASSPGQRSGEQYF. The entire variable domain, with the rest obtained from reference TRBV7-7 and TRBJ2-7, is as follows: GAGVSQSPRYKVTKRGQDVTLRCDPISSHATLYWYQQALGQGPEFLTYFNYEAQPDKSGLPSDRFSAERPEGSISTLTIQRTEQRDSAMYRCASSPGQRSGEQYFGPGTRLTVT.

The rearrangement uses TRBV29-1 and TRBJ2-1, with D possibly TRBD2 on 6 matching bases. Germline V gives CDR1 SQVTM, CDR2 ANQGSEA. The CDR3 is made up of 15 amino acids. Trimming cost V 5 bases and J 2 bases, with 16 bases left between them. This CDR3 reads CSVNVADRTYNEQFF. The CDR3 region has the DNA TGCAGCGTTAATGTAGCGGACCGAACCTACAATGAGCAGTTCTTC.

CDR3 bases: TGTGCCAGCAGTGAAGTTCGAGCGGCAGGGGCTGGCTACACCTTC. Protein product: CASSEVRAAGAGYTF. The chain uses TRBV2 and TRBJ1-2; tentative D call: TRBD1 (6 bases). This CDR3 spans 15 amino acids. Trimming removed 1 base at V and 7 bases at J, with 16 bases between. Germline-derived CDR1 and CDR2 are SNHLY and FYNNEI.

The chain has TRBV27 and TRBJ2-5, with 9 bases aligning to TRBD1. The J call may be in error: the DNA end matches TRBJ2-7 better. There are 17 residues in the CDR3. The V gene's germline CDR1 is MNHEY and CDR2 SMNVEV (reference sequence). The CDR3 DNA is TGTGCCAGCAGTTTATCCCCACGGCGGACAGGGGCGTACGAGCAGTACTTC. Translating it yields CASSLSPRRTGAYEQYF.

The chain combines TRBV19 with TRBJ2-3; TRBD2 agrees at 12 bases. The germline V gene encodes CDR1 LNHDA and CDR2 SQIVND (reference sequence). There are 17 residues in the CDR3. After removal of 0 bases from V and 3 bases from J, the junction contained 4 bases not matched to a gene. CDR3 sequence: CASSIDLAGGITDTQYF. CDR3 nucleotide sequence: TGTGCCAGTAGTATAGACCTAGCGGGAGGGATTACAGATACGCAGTATTTT. Variable domain in full (rest from reference TRBV19 and TRBJ2-3): DGGITQSPKYLFRKEGQNVTLSCEQNLNHDAMYWYRQDPGQGLRLIYYSQIVNDFQKGDIAEGYSVSREKKESFPLTVTSAQKNPTAFYLCASSIDLAGGITDTQYFGPGTRLTVL.

In regard to this clone: Other DNA sequences in this sample translate to the same CDR3. The V gene is TRBV29-1, the J gene TRBJ1-5, with TRBD1 matching 9 bases. Trimming at V came to 4 bases and at J to 7 bases, leaving 5 bases not matched to a gene. From germline, CDR1 is SQVTM and CDR2 ANQGSEA. This CDR3 is 13 amino acids long. Written as DNA, the CDR3 is TGCAGCGTTGGGGGACAGGGTGGGCAGCCCCAGCATTTT. Residues: CSVGGQGGQPQHF.

This clone was seen a handful of times. The rearrangement joins TRBV30 to TRBJ2-2; a possible D gene is TRBD1 (5 bases). CDR3 size: 14 residues. The V and J ends lost 3 bases and 3 bases respectively, with 11 bases between them. The germline CDR1 and CDR2 sequences are GTSNPN and SVGIG (reference sequence). CDR3 sequence: CAWSPDSYTGELFF. The CDR3 nucleotides read TGTGCCTGGAGCCCCGACAGCTACACCGGGGAGCTGTTTTTT.

The chain recombines TRBV18 with TRBJ2-3; 9 positions agree with TRBD2. Unmatched junction bases numbered 5, after V lost 2 bases and J lost 2 bases. The germline CDR1 and CDR2 sequences are KGHSH and LQKENI. The CDR3 is made up of 16 amino acids. CDR3 amino acids: CASSPYVAGATDTQYF. DNA of the CDR3: TGTGCCAGCTCACCATATGTAGCGGGGGCCACAGATACGCAGTATTTT. The full variable domain, completed using reference TRBV18 and TRBJ2-3, is NAGVMQNPRHLVRRRGQEARLRCSPMKGHSHVYWYRQLPEEGLKFMVYLQKENIIDESGMPKERFSAEFPKEGPSILRIQQVVRGDSAAYFCASSPYVAGATDTQYFGPGTRLTVL.

The V and J genes are TRBV9 and TRBJ2-2; TRBD2 agrees at 8 bases. Germline CDR1 is SGDLS and CDR2 is YYNGEE. This CDR3 region has 16 residues. Unmatched junction bases numbered 4, after V lost 0 bases and J lost 3 bases. CDR3 nucleotide sequence: TGTGCCAGCAGCGTAGGTGGGACTAGGCACACCGGGGAGCTGTTTTTT. The encoded protein is CASSVGGTRHTGELFF.

The chain has TRBV7-6 and TRBJ2-2; D may be TRBD1 (5 bases). CDR1 is SGHVS and CDR2 is FNYEAQ in the germline V gene. This CDR3 region has 16 residues. V was trimmed by 3 bases and J by 3 bases, leaving 14 bases between them. In nucleotides, the CDR3 is TGTGCCAGCAGCTTTATGGGGCAGGGCTACACCGGGGAGCTGTTTTTT. This encodes CASSFMGQGYTGELFF.

This rearrangement joins TRBV5-1 to TRBJ2-7; 7 bases are a match to TRBD2. V was pared by 6 bases and J by 5 bases, with 11 bases of the junction left unmatched. This CDR3 contains 14 residues. Germline V lookup: CDR1 SGHRS, CDR2 YFSETQ. The CDR3 nucleotides are TGCGCCAGCAATTATGGGGGGGAGGACCACGAGCAGTACTTC. It specifies CASNYGGEDHEQYF. The full variable domain, in which reference TRBV5-1 and TRBJ2-7 provide the parts outside the CDR3, is KAGVTQTPRYLIKTRGQQVTLSCSPISGHRSVSWYQQTPGQGLQFLFEYFSETQRNKGNFPGRFSGRQFSNSRSEMNVSTLELGDSALYLCASNYGGEDHEQYFGPGTRLTVT.

The chain joins TRBV29-1 to TRBJ2-3; D unresolved. The CDR3 covers 14 residues. Trimming took 7 bases from V and 2 from J, leaving 16 bases between them. Germline CDR1 SQVTM, CDR2 ANQGSEA. The CDR3 DNA reads TGCAGCGCTGGAGACGGCGGCATCACAGATACGCAGTATTTT. This gives the protein CSAGDGGITDTQYF.

The chain links TRBV5-1 to TRBJ2-2; TRBD2 agrees at 13 bases. J lost 7 bases, V lost 5 bases, and 8 bases had no gene match. CDR1 is SGHRS, CDR2 YFSETQ, per germline. The CDR3 is 16 residues long. This chain's CDR3 is CASRDTSGGAVGELFF. The CDR3 DNA follows: TGCGCCAGCAGAGACACTAGCGGGGGGGCCGTCGGGGAGCTGTTTTTT.

J is TRBJ1-2 and V is TRBV29-1, with 8 bases identical to TRBD1. CDR1 is SQVTM and CDR2 is ANQGSEA in the germline V gene. The junction had 14 bases not matched to a gene; V was cut back by 4 bases and J by 4 bases. The length of the CDR3 is 16 residues. This chain's CDR3 is CSVGGTGGREGYGYTF. CDR3 DNA sequence: TGCAGCGTTGGGGGGACAGGAGGTCGCGAAGGCTATGGCTACACCTTC.

The rearrangement joins TRBV19 to TRBJ1-1, with TRBD1 identical over 10 bases. Germline CDR1 reads LNHDA; CDR2 reads SQIVND (reference sequence). This CDR3 spans 15 amino acids. The ends lost 5 bases at V and 6 bases at J; junction bases unmatched: 9. This CDR3 is CASSPEGQGYSEAFF. CDR3 nucleotides: TGTGCCAGTAGTCCGGAGGGACAGGGGTACTCTGAAGCTTTCTTT.

DNA for the CDR3: TGCGCCAGCAGCTTGGCCGGTACCTACGAGCAGTACTTC. It encodes CASSLAGTYEQYF. This chain links TRBV5-1 with TRBJ2-7, with unresolved D. V was shortened by 0 bases and J by 2 bases, with 6 bases between the two germline ends. Germline assignment: CDR1 SGHRS and CDR2 YFSETQ. The CDR3 consists of 13 residues. The full variable domain, in which reference TRBV5-1 and TRBJ2-7 provide the parts outside the CDR3, is KAGVTQTPRYLIKTRGQQVTLSCSPISGHRSVSWYQQTPGQGLQFLFEYFSETQRNKGNFPGRFSGRQFSNSRSEMNVSTLELGDSALYLCASSLAGTYEQYFGPGTRLTVT.

In this sample, this clone turned up once. The genes are TRBV11-3 and TRBJ2-7; 7 bases line up with TRBD1. This CDR3 spans 13 amino acids. V lost 5 bases and J lost 7; bases outside the gene matches: 8. The V gene's germline CDR1 is SGHNT and CDR2 YENEEA. CDR3 in DNA: TGTGCCAGCAGCCTAACAGGGGTTGGGGAGCAGTACTTC. It yields the protein CASSLTGVGEQYF.

The chain uses TRBV2 and TRBJ2-3; tentative D call: TRBD1 (6 bases). Trimming left V 4 bases short and J 2 bases short, with 10 bases between. Looked up from germline, CDR1 is SNHLY and CDR2 is FYNNEI. The CDR3 contains 14 residues. The CDR3 bases are TGTGCCAGCAGTGCCCCAGGGGACACAGATACGCAGTATTTT. This sequence encodes CASSAPGDTDTQYF.

The chain carries TRBV5-4 and TRBJ2-5, with 12 nucleotides matching TRBD1. This CDR3 has 18 residues. Germline CDR1 and CDR2: SGHNT and YYREEE (reference sequence). Trimming cost V 3 bases and J 2 bases; bases outside gene matches: 11. The CDR3 is CASSWEGTGGIPQETQYF. The CDR3 coding sequence is TGTGCCAGCAGCTGGGAAGGGACAGGGGGCATCCCTCAAGAGACCCAGTACTTC.

The V and J genes are TRBV19 and TRBJ1-5, with D perhaps matching TRBD1 (5 bases). Trimming stripped 4 bases from V and 0 bases from J, with 10 bases between. Germline V gene sequence: CDR1 LNHDA, CDR2 SQIVND (reference sequence). The CDR3 covers 15 residues. The DNA for the CDR3 is TGTGCCAGTAGTAAGAGACAGAATAGCAATCAGCCCCAGCATTTT. Translation: CASSKRQNSNQPQHF.

This rearrangement joins TRBV28 to TRBJ1-5; D call uncertain. Trimming removed 1 base from V and 2 bases from J, with 6 bases in between. There are 14 residues in the CDR3. Per the germline V gene, CDR1 is MDHEN and CDR2 is SYDVKM. The CDR3 spells CASSLSQGNQPQHF. DNA of the CDR3: TGTGCCAGCAGTTTATCTCAGGGCAATCAGCCCCAGCATTTT.

This chain joins TRBV2 and TRBJ1-2; 9 nucleotides align to TRBD1. Trimming took 7 bases from V and 8 from J; bases not matched to a gene: 20. CDR3 size: 17 residues. Germline CDR1 and CDR2: SNHLY and FYNNEI. This CDR3 is CASIPPRNRGRGEGYTF. The DNA of the CDR3 is TGTGCCAGCATACCCCCGAGGAACAGGGGGCGCGGGGAGGGCTACACCTTC.

The chain has TRBV2 and TRBJ1-1; TRBD1 matches at 7 bases. The CDR3 sequence is 15 residues long. The ends lost 3 bases at V and 3 bases at J; junction bases unmatched: 7. Germline loops: CDR1 SNHLY, CDR2 FYNNEI. For the CDR3, the DNA is TGTGCCAGCAGTGATAGGGGGCCAAGCTACACTGAAGCTTTCTTT. It is translated as CASSDRGPSYTEAFF.

This clone was found once. The V gene is TRBV19, the J gene TRBJ2-1; 9 positions match TRBD2. Trimming removed 6 bases from V and 2 bases from J; junction bases left unmatched: 2. The CDR3 runs 14 residues. The germline CDR1 and CDR2 sequences are LNHDA and SQIVND (reference sequence). The CDR3 coding sequence is TGTGCCAGTAGGGAGCGGGGGGCCTACAATGAGCAGTTCTTC. It translates to CASRERGAYNEQFF.

This clone occurred a few times. V and J are TRBV29-1 and TRBJ2-1, with a possible D match to TRBD1 (6 bases). V lost 6 bases, J lost 0 bases, and 12 bases lay in between. The CDR3 is 14 amino acids. CDR1 is SQVTM, CDR2 ANQGSEA, per germline. CDR3 region: CSVEDSTSYNEQFF. CDR3 in DNA: TGCAGCGTAGAGGACAGTACCTCCTACAATGAGCAGTTCTTC.

CDR3 sequence: CASSLAPSGRADGYTF. CDR3 DNA: TGCGCCAGCAGCTTGGCCCCTAGTGGCAGGGCAGACGGCTACACCTTC. The chain combines TRBV5-1 with TRBJ1-2; D perhaps matches TRBD1 (5 bases). Trimming cost V 0 bases and J 8 bases, with 20 bases left between them. Looked up from germline, CDR1 is SGHRS and CDR2 is YFSETQ. The CDR3 loop spans 16 amino acids. The full variable domain, completed using reference TRBV5-1 and TRBJ1-2, is KAGVTQTPRYLIKTRGQQVTLSCSPISGHRSVSWYQQTPGQGLQFLFEYFSETQRNKGNFPGRFSGRQFSNSRSEMNVSTLELGDSALYLCASSLAPSGRADGYTFGSGTRLTVV.

The chain combines TRBV6-5 with TRBJ2-7; D unclear. Germline CDR1 is MNHEY and CDR2 is SVGAGI. The CDR3 is 13 residues long. Trimming pared 2 bases from V and 9 bases from J, leaving 14 bases between. This CDR3 is CASSYGIGGRQYF. CDR3 DNA sequence: TGTGCCAGCAGTTACGGTATAGGCGGCCGGCAGTACTTC.

The chain is built from TRBV6-1 and TRBJ1-2; 8 bases are shared with TRBD1. The CDR3 extends over 14 amino acids. V lost 7 bases to trimming and J lost 3 bases; unmatched junction nucleotides: 7. Germline V gene data show CDR1 as MNHNS and CDR2 as SASEGT. CDR3: CASNRPGQDYGYTF. CDR3 nucleotides: TGTGCCAGCAACCGACCGGGACAGGACTATGGCTACACCTTC.

V and J are TRBV7-9 and TRBJ2-5; maybe TRBD1 (7 bases). CDR3 length: 16 residues. Deletions cut 3 bases from V and 2 bases from J, with 16 bases between. CDR1 SEHNR and CDR2 FQNEAQ come from the germline V gene (reference sequence). The CDR3 DNA is TGTGCCAGCAGCTTCAGGAGGGCAGGGGGACAAGAGACCCAGTACTTC. Its protein product is CASSFRRAGGQETQYF.

This chain connects TRBV4-2 to TRBJ2-3, with a tentative D call TRBD1 (6 bases). V was clipped by 4 bases and J by 6 bases, with 17 bases between them. Germline V gene lookup returns CDR1 LGHNA and CDR2 YNFKEQ. The CDR3 extends over 15 amino acids. CDR3 in amino acids: CASSPDQGNLDTQYF. Here the CDR3 DNA reads TGTGCCAGCAGCCCCGATCAGGGGAATCTGGATACGCAGTATTTT.